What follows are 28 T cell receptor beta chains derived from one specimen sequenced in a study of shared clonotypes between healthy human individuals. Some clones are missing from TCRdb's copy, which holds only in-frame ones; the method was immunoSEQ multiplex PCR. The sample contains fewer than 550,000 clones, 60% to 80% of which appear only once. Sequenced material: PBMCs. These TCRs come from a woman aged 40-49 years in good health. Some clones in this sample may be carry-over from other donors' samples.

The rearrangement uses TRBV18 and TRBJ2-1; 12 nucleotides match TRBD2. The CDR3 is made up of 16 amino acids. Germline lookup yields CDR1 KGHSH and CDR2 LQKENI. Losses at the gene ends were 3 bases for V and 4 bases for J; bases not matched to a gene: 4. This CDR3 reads CASSPLAGGLYNEQFF. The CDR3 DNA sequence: TGTGCCAGCTCACCGCTAGCGGGAGGGCTGTACAATGAGCAGTTCTTC.

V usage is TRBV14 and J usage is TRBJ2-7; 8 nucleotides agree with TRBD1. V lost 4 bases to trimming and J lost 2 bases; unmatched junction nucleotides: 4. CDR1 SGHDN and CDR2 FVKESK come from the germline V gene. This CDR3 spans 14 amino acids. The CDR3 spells CASSPRTGPYEQYF. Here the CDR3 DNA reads TGTGCCAGCAGCCCCCGGACAGGGCCCTACGAGCAGTACTTC.

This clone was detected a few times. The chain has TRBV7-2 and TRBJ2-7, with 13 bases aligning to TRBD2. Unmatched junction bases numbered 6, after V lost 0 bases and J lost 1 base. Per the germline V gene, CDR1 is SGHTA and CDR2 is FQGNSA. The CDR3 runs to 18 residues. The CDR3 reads CASSLAGRGLAGSYEQYF. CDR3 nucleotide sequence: TGTGCCAGCAGCTTAGCGGGGAGGGGACTAGCGGGATCCTACGAGCAGTACTTC.

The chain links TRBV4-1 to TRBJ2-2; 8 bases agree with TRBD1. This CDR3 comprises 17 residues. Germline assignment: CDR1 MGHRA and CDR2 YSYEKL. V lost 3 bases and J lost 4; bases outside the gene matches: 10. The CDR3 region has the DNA TGCGCCAGCAGCCACTTAACAGGGGGAGGATTCACCGGGGAGCTGTTTTTT. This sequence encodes CASSHLTGGGFTGELFF.

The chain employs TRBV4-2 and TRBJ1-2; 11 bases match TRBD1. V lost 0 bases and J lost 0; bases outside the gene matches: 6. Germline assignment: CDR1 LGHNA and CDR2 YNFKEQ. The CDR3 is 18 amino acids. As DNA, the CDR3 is TGTGCCAGCAGCCAAGATAAAGGGACAGGGGGAACTAACTATGGCTACACCTTC. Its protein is CASSQDKGTGGTNYGYTF.

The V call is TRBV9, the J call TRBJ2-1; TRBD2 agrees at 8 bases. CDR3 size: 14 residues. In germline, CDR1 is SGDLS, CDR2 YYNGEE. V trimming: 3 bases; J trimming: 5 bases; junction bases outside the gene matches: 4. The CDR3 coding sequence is TGTGCCAGCAGCGATAGCGGGGCCCACAATGAGCAGTTCTTC. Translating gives CASSDSGAHNEQFF.

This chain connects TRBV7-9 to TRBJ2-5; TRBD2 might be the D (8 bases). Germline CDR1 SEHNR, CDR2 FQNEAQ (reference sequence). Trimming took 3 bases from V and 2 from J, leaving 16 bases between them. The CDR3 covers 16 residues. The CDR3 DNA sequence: TGTGCCAGCAGCTTCCGGGCGGGGGGACAGCAAGAGACCCAGTACTTC. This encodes CASSFRAGGQQETQYF.

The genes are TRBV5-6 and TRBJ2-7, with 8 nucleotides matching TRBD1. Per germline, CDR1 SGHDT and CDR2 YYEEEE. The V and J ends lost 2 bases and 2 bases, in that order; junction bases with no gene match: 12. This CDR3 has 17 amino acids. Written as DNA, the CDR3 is TGTGCCAGCAGCTTCCTAACCCGGGACAGGAAAACCTACGAGCAGTACTTC. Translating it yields CASSFLTRDRKTYEQYF.

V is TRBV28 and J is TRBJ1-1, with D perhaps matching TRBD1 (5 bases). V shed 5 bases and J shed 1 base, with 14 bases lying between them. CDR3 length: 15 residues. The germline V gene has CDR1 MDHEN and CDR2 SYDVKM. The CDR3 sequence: CASSNTPGGNTEAFF. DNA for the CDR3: TGTGCCAGCAGTAACACCCCGGGGGGGAACACTGAAGCTTTCTTT.

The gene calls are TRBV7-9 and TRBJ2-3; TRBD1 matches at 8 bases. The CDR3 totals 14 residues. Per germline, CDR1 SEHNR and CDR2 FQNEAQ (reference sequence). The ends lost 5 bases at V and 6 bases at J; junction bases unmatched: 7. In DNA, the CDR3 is TGTGCCAGCAGCCTACAGGGGACAGGTGATACGCAGTATTTT. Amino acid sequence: CASSLQGTGDTQYF. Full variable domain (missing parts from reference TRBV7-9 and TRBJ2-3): DTGVSQNPRHKITKRGQNVTFRCDPISEHNRLYWYRQTLGQGPEFLTYFQNEAQLEKSRLLSDRFSAERPKGSFSTLEIQRTEQGDSAMYLCASSLQGTGDTQYFGPGTRLTVL.

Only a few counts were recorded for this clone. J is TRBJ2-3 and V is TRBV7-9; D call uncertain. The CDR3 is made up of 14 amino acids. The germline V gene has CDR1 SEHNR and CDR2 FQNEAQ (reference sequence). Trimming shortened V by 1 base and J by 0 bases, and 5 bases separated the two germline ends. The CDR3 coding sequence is TGTGCCAGCAGCTTAGTTGCTAGCACAGATACGCAGTATTTT. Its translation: CASSLVASTDTQYF.

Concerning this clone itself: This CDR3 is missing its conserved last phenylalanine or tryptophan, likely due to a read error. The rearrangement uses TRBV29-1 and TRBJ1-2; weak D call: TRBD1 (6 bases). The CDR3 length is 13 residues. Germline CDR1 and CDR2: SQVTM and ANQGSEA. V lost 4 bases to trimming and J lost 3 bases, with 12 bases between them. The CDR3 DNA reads TGCAGCGTTGTCGCAGGGGATTACTATGGCTACACCCTC. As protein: CSVVAGDYYGYTL.

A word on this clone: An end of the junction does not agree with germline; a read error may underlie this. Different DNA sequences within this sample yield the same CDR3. DNA for the CDR3: TGTGCTAGCAGCTTAGACAGGAACACTGAAGCTTTCTTT. Amino acids: CASSLDRNTEAFF. This rearrangement joins TRBV7-7 to TRBJ1-1; a weak D match, TRBD1 (5 bases). The CDR3 has 13 residues. Germline CDR1 is SSHAT and CDR2 is FNYEAQ (reference sequence).

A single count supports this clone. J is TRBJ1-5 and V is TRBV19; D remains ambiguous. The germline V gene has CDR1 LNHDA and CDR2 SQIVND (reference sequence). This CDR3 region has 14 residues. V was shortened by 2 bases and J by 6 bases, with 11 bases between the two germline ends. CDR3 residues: CASSISRSVQPQHF. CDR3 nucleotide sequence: TGTGCCAGTAGTATATCGAGGAGTGTTCAGCCCCAGCATTTT.

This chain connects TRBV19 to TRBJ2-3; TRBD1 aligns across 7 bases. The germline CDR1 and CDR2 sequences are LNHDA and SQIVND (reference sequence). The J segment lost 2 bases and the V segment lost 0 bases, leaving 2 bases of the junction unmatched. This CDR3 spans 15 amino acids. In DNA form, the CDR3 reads TGTGCCAGTAGTATAGAGAGGGGGCCCACAGATACGCAGTATTTT. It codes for CASSIERGPTDTQYF. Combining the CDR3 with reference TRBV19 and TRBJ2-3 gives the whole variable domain DGGITQSPKYLFRKEGQNVTLSCEQNLNHDAMYWYRQDPGQGLRLIYYSQIVNDFQKGDIAEGYSVSREKKESFPLTVTSAQKNPTAFYLCASSIERGPTDTQYFGPGTRLTVL.

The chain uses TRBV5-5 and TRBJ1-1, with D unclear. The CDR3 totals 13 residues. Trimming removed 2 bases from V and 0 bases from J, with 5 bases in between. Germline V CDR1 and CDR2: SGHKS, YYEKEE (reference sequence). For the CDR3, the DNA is TGTGCCAGCAGCTTTACGATGAACACTGAAGCTTTCTTT. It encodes CASSFTMNTEAFF.

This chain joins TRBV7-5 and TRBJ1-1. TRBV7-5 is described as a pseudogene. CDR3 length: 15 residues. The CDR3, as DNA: TGTGTCAGAAGCACGTCGGACGGCCAGAACACTGAAGCTTTCTTT. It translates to CVRSTSDGQNTEAFF.

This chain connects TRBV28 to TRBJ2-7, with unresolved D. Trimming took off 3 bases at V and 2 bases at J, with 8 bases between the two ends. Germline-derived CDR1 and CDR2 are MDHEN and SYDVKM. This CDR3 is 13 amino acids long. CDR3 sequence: CASSLGFTYEQYF. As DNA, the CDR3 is TGTGCCAGCAGTTTGGGTTTCACCTACGAGCAGTACTTC.

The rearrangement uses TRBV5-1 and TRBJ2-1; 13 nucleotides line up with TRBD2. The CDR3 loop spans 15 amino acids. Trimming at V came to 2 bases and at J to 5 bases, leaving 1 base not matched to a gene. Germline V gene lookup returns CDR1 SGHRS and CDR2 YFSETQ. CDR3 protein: CASSFGTSGNNEQFF. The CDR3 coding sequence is TGCGCCAGCAGCTTTGGGACTAGCGGGAACAATGAGCAGTTCTTC.

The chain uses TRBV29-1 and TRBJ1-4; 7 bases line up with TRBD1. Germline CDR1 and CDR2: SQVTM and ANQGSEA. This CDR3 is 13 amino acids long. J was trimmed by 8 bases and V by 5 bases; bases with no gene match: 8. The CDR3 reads CSVKGQIDEKLFF. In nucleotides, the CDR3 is TGCAGCGTTAAGGGACAGATTGACGAAAAACTGTTTTTT. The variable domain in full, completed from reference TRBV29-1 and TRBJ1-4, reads SAVISQKPSRDICQRGTSLTIQCQVDSQVTMMFWYRQQPGQSLTLIATANQGSEATYESGFVIDKFPISRPNLTFSTLTVSNMSPEDSSIYLCSVKGQIDEKLFFGSGTQLSVL.

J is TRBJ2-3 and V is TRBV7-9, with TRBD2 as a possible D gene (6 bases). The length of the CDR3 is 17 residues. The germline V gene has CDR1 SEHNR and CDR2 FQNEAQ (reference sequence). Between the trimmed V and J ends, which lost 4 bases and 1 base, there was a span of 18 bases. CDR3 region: CASSSPVFGSGTDTQYF. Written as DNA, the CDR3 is TGTGCCAGCAGCTCCCCTGTTTTCGGGAGCGGCACAGATACGCAGTATTTT.

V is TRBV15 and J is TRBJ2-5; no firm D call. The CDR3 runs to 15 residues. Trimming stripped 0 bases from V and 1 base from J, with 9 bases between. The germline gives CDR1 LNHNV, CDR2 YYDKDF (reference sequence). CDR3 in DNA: TGTGCCACCAGCAGAGATCCGGCTCCCCAAGAGACCCAGTACTTC. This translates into CATSRDPAPQETQYF.

This CDR3 reads CASSLPGQYTEAFF. The CDR3 DNA follows: TGTGCCAGCAGTTTACCCGGACAGTACACTGAAGCTTTCTTT. The chain is built from TRBV28 and TRBJ1-1; TRBD1 might be the D (6 bases). This CDR3 is built from 14 residues. Germline V lookup: CDR1 MDHEN, CDR2 SYDVKM. With 2 bases removed from V and 3 bases from J, the gap between germline ends came to 10 bases.

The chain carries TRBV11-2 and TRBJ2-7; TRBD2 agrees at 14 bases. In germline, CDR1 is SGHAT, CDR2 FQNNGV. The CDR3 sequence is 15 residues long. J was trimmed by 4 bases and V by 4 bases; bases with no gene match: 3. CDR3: CASSWGLAGEYEQYF. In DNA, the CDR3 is TGTGCCAGCAGCTGGGGACTAGCGGGGGAGTACGAGCAGTACTTC.

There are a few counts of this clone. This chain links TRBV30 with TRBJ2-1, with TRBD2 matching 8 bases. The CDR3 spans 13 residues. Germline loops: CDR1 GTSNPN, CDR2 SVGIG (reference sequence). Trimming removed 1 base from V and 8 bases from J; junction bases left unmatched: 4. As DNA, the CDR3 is TGTGCCTGGAGTGCAGCGGGAGAGTATGAGCAGTTCTTC. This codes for CAWSAAGEYEQFF.

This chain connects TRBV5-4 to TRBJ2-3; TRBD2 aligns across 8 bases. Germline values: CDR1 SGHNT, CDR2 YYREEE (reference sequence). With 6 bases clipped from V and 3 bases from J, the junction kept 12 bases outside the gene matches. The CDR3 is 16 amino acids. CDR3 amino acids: CASTPGGLEGTDTQYF. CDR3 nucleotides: TGTGCCAGCACCCCGGGGGGGTTGGAGGGAACAGATACGCAGTATTTT.

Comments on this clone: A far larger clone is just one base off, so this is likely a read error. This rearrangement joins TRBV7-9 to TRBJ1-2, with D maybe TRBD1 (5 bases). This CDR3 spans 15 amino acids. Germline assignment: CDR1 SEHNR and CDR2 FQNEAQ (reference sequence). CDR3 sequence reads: CASSPRQKVNCGYTF. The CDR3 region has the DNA TGTGCCAGCAGCCCTAGACAGAAGGTTAACTGTGGCTACACCTTC. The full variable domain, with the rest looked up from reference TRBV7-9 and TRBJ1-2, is DTGVSQNPRHKITKRGQNVTFRCDPISEHNRLYWYRQTLGQGPEFLTYFQNEAQLEKSRLLSDRFSAERPKGSFSTLEIQRTEQGDSAMYLCASSPRQKVNCGYTFGSGTRLTVV.

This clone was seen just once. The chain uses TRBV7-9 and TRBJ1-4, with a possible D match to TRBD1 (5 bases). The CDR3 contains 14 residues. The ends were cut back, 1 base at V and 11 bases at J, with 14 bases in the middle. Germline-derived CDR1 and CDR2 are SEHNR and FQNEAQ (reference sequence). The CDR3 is CASSLGGLAGKLFF. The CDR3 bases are TGTGCCAGCAGCTTAGGCGGTTTGGCAGGGAAACTGTTTTTT.